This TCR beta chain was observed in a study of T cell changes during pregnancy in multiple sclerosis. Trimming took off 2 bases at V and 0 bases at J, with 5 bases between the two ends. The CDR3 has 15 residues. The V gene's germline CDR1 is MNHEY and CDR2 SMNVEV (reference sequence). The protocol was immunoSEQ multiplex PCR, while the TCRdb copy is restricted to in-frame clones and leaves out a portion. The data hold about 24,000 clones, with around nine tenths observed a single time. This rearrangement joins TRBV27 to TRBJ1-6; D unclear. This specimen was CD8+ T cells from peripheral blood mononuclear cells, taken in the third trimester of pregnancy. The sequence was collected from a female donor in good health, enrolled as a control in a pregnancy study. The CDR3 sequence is CASSLGSSYNSPLHF. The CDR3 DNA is TGTGCCAGCAGTTTAGGGAGCTCCTATAATTCACCCCTCCACTTT.